Listed here are 25 T cell receptor beta chains from one sample, sequenced in a study of T cells expressing NK-cell markers. One entry per CDR3 protein, without DNA, is what TCRdb gives after re-calling the 5' RACE reads. The ten most abundant clones cover 7.3% of a sample with about 440,000 distinct CDR3 sequences. The sequenced sample consisted of blood T cells: a sorted CD56 or NKG2C T cell subset, CD4+ or CD8+ T cells, or bulk PBMC T cells (not recorded which). These receptors originate from a woman between 18 and 70 years old in good health.

This rearrangement joins TRBV4-1 to TRBJ2-3; the D call of TRBD1 rests on TCRdb alone, since no DNA is present to check it. CDR1 is MGHRA, CDR2 YSYEKL, per germline. The CDR3 totals 15 residues. This CDR3 is CASRKQGALTDTQYF.

This chain uses TRBV30 with TRBJ2-3; TCRdb lists TRBD1, though no DNA is available to test this call. The CDR3 loop spans 14 amino acids. Per the germline V gene, CDR1 is GTSNPN and CDR2 is SVGIG (reference sequence). This CDR3 is CAWSEGQGEDTQYF.

V gene TRBV5-1 combines with J gene TRBJ2-6; TCRdb reports TRBD2, a call that lacks DNA to check it against. Per the germline V gene, CDR1 is SGHRS and CDR2 is YFSETQ. The CDR3 has 16 amino acids. The CDR3 reads CASGVGEASGANVLTF.

The rearrangement uses TRBV20-1 and TRBJ1-4. Germline V gives CDR1 DFQATT, CDR2 SNEGSKA (reference sequence). The CDR3 runs 14 residues. CDR3 loop: CSARGPATNEKLFF.

V gene TRBV28 combines with J gene TRBJ2-1; without DNA, the TCRdb call of TRBD2 cannot be checked. Germline V lookup: CDR1 MDHEN, CDR2 SYDVKM. The CDR3 has 11 residues. The CDR3: CASSLSGSTDF. Looking up the rest from reference TRBV28 and TRBJ2-1 gives the full variable domain: DVKVTQSSRYLVKRTGEKVFLECVQDMDHENMFWYRQDPGLGLRLIYFSYDVKMKEKGDIPEGYSVSREKKERFSLILESASTNQTSMYLCASSLSGSTDFGPGTRLTVL.

The gene calls are TRBV4-2 and TRBJ2-3; the TRBD2 assignment by TCRdb is unverifiable without DNA. The germline V gene has CDR1 LGHNA and CDR2 YNFKEQ. The CDR3 sequence is 16 residues long. This CDR3 reads CASSLLAGGLDALTYF.

The chain joins TRBV5-1 to TRBJ2-7; TCRdb outputs TRBD2, but without DNA this stays unchecked. The CDR3 covers 15 residues. The germline gives CDR1 SGHRS, CDR2 YFSETQ. CDR3: CASSLVPDYSYEQYF.

The CDR3 loop is CAHDRGQITGELFF. J is TRBJ2-2 and V is TRBV30; TCRdb designates TRBD1, a call that cannot be tested without DNA. CDR3 size: 14 residues. Germline lookup yields CDR1 GTSNPN and CDR2 SVGIG (reference sequence). The full variable domain, its missing parts supplied by reference TRBV30 and TRBJ2-2, is SQTIHQWPATLVQPVGSPLSLECTVEGTSNPNLYWYRQAAGRGLQLLFYSVGIGQISSEVPQNLSASRPQDRQFILSSKKLLLSDSGFYLCAHDRGQITGELFFGEGSRLTVL.

The J gene is TRBJ2-2, the V gene TRBV20-1; there is no DNA to check the TCRdb D call of TRBD1. Germline CDR1 DFQATT, CDR2 SNEGSKA (reference sequence). The CDR3 runs to 15 residues. This CDR3 is CSATTGGSNTGELFF.

This chain joins TRBV7-9 and TRBJ2-5; TCRdb calls TRBD1, which cannot be checked without DNA. The CDR3 has 16 residues. Germline V gene lookup returns CDR1 SEHNR and CDR2 FQNEAQ (reference sequence). The chain's CDR3 is CASSSPGSPGGETQYF.

The chain employs TRBV20-1 and TRBJ2-7; TCRdb indicates TRBD2, and absent DNA this call remains unverified. The CDR3 length is 16 residues. Germline V CDR1 and CDR2: DFQATT, SNEGSKA (reference sequence). This chain's CDR3 is CSARDLETSGIYEQYF.

The chain joins TRBV18 to TRBJ2-3. The CDR3 loop spans 14 amino acids. Germline CDR1 and CDR2: KGHSH and LQKENI. CDR3 in amino acids: CASSPRSHTDTQYF.

This sequence joins TRBV4-2 and TRBJ2-7; TCRdb's D gene call, TRBD1, goes unchecked for lack of DNA. CDR1 and CDR2 (germline): LGHNA, YNFKEQ. The CDR3 is 14 amino acids. The CDR3 here is CASSPRDTNYEQYF.

The chain recombines TRBV12-3 or TRBV12-4 with TRBJ2-3; checking the TCRdb D call of TRBD1 is not possible without DNA. The length of the CDR3 is 15 residues. The CDR3 here is CASSGNRDRGGTQYF.

This sequence joins TRBV15 and TRBJ2-1; lacking DNA, the TRBD2 call made by TCRdb goes unchecked. This CDR3 comprises 15 residues. Germline-derived CDR1 and CDR2 are LNHNV and YYDKDF (reference sequence). CDR3 sequence reads: CATSRVRLAGHEQFF.

V usage is TRBV11-2 and J usage is TRBJ2-1; the D call from TCRdb, TRBD1, cannot be confirmed without DNA. Germline CDR1 reads SGHAT; CDR2 reads FQNNGV. CDR3 length: 15 amino acids. The CDR3 sequence: CASSPRGFSYNEQFF.

The chain uses TRBV4-2 and TRBJ2-7; TCRdb names TRBD1, which stays unverified in the absence of DNA. This CDR3 region has 15 residues. Germline CDR1 reads LGHNA; CDR2 reads YNFKEQ. The CDR3 is CASSQAGGGPYEQYF.

The chain has TRBV12-3 or TRBV12-4 and TRBJ1-1; the D gene TCRdb calls, TRBD1, cannot be checked with no DNA. The CDR3 is 11 amino acids. The CDR3 loop is CASSPGVWAFF.

The chain employs TRBV21-1 and TRBJ1-6; the TRBD1 assignment by TCRdb is unverifiable without DNA. TRBV21-1 is reported as a pseudogene. This CDR3 has 15 amino acids. Here the CDR3 reads CASSKSNPGYSPLHF.

The chain recombines TRBV5-1 with TRBJ1-2. The CDR3 runs to 13 residues. The germline CDR1 and CDR2 sequences are SGHRS and YFSETQ. CDR3 region: CASSLVPEGGYTF.

This chain joins TRBV20-1 and TRBJ2-7. This CDR3 has 13 residues. Germline CDR1 DFQATT, CDR2 SNEGSKA (reference sequence). CDR3 in amino acids: CSARVSGTYEQYF.

The chain employs TRBV7-2 and TRBJ2-3; the D call of TRBD1 rests on TCRdb alone, since no DNA is present to check it. The CDR3 totals 15 residues. The germline V gene has CDR1 SGHTA and CDR2 FQGNSA. This CDR3 is CASSFGGMRADTQYF.

The gene calls are TRBV27 and TRBJ2-2; TCRdb outputs TRBD1, but without DNA this stays unchecked. This CDR3 contains 15 residues. Germline values: CDR1 MNHEY, CDR2 SMNVEV (reference sequence). The CDR3 loop is CASSASQSGPGELFF.

J is TRBJ2-1 and V is TRBV5-6; TCRdb designates TRBD2, a call that cannot be tested without DNA. Germline CDR1 reads SGHDT; CDR2 reads YYEEEE. The CDR3 runs 16 residues. CDR3 sequence: CASSLPWRELDNEQFF.

This chain links TRBV4-1 with TRBJ1-1; without DNA, the TCRdb call of TRBD1 cannot be checked. The germline V gene encodes CDR1 MGHRA and CDR2 YSYEKL. The CDR3 spans 16 residues. The CDR3: CASSQDNHPPNTEAFF.